Listed below are T cell receptor beta chains from one sample, sequenced in a study of regulatory T cells in long-lasting Graves disease. TCRdb used MiXCR to reprocess the multiplex PCR reads, holding one entry per CDR3 protein. The table lists roughly 500,000 distinct CDR3 sequences, 22% of them singletons. The specimen comprised peripheral blood mononuclear cells (PBMCs), sampled when the disease was refractory, from a patient treated with antithyroid drugs. All receptors come from a female donor with Graves disease. The CDR3 runs from the conserved cysteine through the conserved F or W. D genes are given only for firm matches. Clone size is stated in some rows and not others, as once, few, many or a class when expanded.

TRBV4-1	-	TRBJ1-1	-	TGCGCCAGCAGCCAAGAATGGCGTATGAACACTGAAGCTTTCTTT	CASSQEWRMNTEAFF
TRBV5-1	-	TRBJ1-3	-	TGCGCCAGCAGCCGCACGAGGGCTGCAGCTGGAAACACCATATATTTT	CASSRTRAAAGNTIYF
TRBV20-1	-	TRBJ2-3	-	TGCAGTGCCCTCAAGTCCCGGGCAGATACGCAGTATTTT	CSALKSRADTQYF
TRBV2	TRBD1	TRBJ1-6	-	TGTGCCAGCAGCTTTCCCACAGGGGGTAATTCACCCCTCCACTTT	CASSFPTGGNSPLHF
TRBV7-2	-	TRBJ2-1	-	TGTGCCAGCAGTCCAGGGGGCGGGAGTTCTAAAAATGAGCAGTTCTTC	CASSPGGGSSKNEQFF
TRBV5-1	TRBD1	TRBJ1-2	few	TGCGCCAGCAACCCAGGGACAGGAAACTATGGCTACACCTTC	CASNPGTGNYGYTF
TRBV11-2	TRBD1	TRBJ1-6	few	TGTGCCAGCAGCTCTAGACAGGGCAATAATTCACCCCTCCACTTT	CASSSRQGNNSPLHF
TRBV11-2	-	TRBJ2-5	many	TGTGCCAGCAGCTTGCAGGGGTGGATCGAGGAGACCCAGTACTTC	CASSLQGWIEETQYF
TRBV6-1	-	TRBJ2-7	many	TGTGCCACTCAAAAACAGGGCGGCTACGAGCAGTACTTC	CATQKQGGYEQYF
TRBV30	-	TRBJ2-5	few	TGTGCCTGGAGTGTAGGTTCCCAAGAGACCCAGTACTTC	CAWSVGSQETQYF
TRBV5-1	TRBD1	TRBJ1-1	many	TGCGCCAGCAGCTTGGCGAGGACAGGGGGCACTGAAGCTTTCTTT	CASSLARTGGTEAFF
TRBV6-1	-	TRBJ2-6	few	TGTGCCAGCAGTCGACAGTACTCTCATTCTGGGGCCAACGTCCTGACTTTC	CASSRQYSHSGANVLTF
TRBV30	-	TRBJ1-1	-	TGTGCCTGGCGTCGGGGGAGGGACACTGAAGCTTTCTTT	CAWRRGRDTEAFF
TRBV12-3/TRBV12-4	-	TRBJ2-2	few	TGTGCCAGCAGTTTTTTAGTTGAGGCAAGCACCGGGGAGCTGTTTTTT	CASSFLVEASTGELFF
TRBV5-1	-	TRBJ1-1	many	TGCGCCAGCAGCTTGTTTGCGAAGGATGAAGCTTTCTTT	CASSLFAKDEAFF
TRBV7-3	-	TRBJ1-6	many	TGTGCCAGCAGCCAACAGGGAAATAATTCACCCCTCCACTTT	CASSQQGNNSPLHF
TRBV28	TRBD1	TRBJ1-1	many	TGTGCCAGCAGTTTAAAGGGGGCGAGCACTGAAGCTTTCTTT	CASSLKGASTEAFF
TRBV3-1	-	TRBJ1-5	-	TGTGCCAGCAGCCAAGGGGCCCTGGCTCATCAGCCCCAGCATTTT	CASSQGALAHQPQHF
TRBV12-3/TRBV12-4	-	TRBJ2-6	few	TGTGCCAGCAGTTCCCTTCACAGCTCTGGGGCCAACGTCCTGACTTTC	CASSSLHSSGANVLTF
TRBV29-1	-	TRBJ2-7	many	TGCAGCGTCGACCCTGGGAACTTCGAGCAGTACTTC	CSVDPGNFEQYF
TRBV30	-	TRBJ2-7	few	TGTGCCTGGAGTGGAGGGGGGGATTACGAGCAGTACTTC	CAWSGGGDYEQYF
TRBV5-4	-	TRBJ2-5	few	TGTGCCAGCAGCCCCGACGGGGAGACCCAGTACTTC	CASSPDGETQYF
TRBV3-1	TRBD1	TRBJ1-2	many	TGTGCCAGCAGCCAAGGACAGGGGGACTATGGCTACACCTTC	CASSQGQGDYGYTF